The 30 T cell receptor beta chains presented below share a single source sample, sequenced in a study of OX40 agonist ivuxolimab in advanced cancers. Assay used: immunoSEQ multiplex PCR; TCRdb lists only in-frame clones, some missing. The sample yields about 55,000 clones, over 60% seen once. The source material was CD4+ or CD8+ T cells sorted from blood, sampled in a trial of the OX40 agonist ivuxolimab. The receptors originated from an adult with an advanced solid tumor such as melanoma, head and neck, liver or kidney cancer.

The CDR3 DNA reads TGTGCCAGTAGATACCCAGGGGATTACTATGGCTACACCTTC. It translates to CASRYPGDYYGYTF. This chain connects TRBV19 to TRBJ1-2; D is perhaps TRBD1 (6 bases). The CDR3 sequence is 14 residues long. Germline V gene sequence: CDR1 LNHDA, CDR2 SQIVND (reference sequence). V was shortened by 6 bases and J by 3 bases, with 14 bases between the two germline ends.

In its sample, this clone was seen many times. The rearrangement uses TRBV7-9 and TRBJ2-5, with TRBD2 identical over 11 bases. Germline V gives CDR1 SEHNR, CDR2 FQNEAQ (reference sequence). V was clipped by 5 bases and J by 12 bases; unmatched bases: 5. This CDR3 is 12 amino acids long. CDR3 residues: CASSLLAGGEYF. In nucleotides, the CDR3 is TGTGCCAGCAGCCTTTTAGCGGGAGGGGAGTACTTC.

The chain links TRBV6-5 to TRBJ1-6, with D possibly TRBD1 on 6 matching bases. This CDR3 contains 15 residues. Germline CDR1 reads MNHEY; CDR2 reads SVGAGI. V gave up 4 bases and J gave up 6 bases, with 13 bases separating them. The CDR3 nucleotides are TGTGCCAGCAGTTCCCCAGGGGCGCGTAATTCACCCCTCCACTTT. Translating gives CASSSPGARNSPLHF.

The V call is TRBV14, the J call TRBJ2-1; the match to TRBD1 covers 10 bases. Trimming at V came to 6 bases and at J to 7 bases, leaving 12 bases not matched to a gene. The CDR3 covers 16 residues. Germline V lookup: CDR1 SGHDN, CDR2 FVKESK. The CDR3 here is CASRAETGGVLNEQFF. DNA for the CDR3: TGTGCCAGCAGGGCTGAGACAGGGGGCGTATTGAATGAGCAGTTCTTC.

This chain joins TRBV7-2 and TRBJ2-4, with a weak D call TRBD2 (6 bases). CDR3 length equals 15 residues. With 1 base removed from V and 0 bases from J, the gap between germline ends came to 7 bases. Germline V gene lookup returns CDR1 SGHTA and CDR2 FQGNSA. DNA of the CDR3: TGTGCCAGCAGCTTAGGGGGGGTAGCCAAAAACATTCAGTACTTC. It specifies CASSLGGVAKNIQYF. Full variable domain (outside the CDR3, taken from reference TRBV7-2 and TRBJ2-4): GAGVSQSPSNKVTEKGKDVELRCDPISGHTALYWYRQSLGQGLEFLIYFQGNSAPDKSGLPSDRFSAERTGGSVSTLTIQRTQQEDSAVYLCASSLGGVAKNIQYFGAGTRLSVL.

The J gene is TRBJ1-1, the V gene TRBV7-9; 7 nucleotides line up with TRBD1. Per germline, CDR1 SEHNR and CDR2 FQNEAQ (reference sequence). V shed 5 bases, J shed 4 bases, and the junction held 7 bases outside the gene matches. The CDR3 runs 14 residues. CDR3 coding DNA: TGTGCCAGCAGCCATCAGGGGGGGGGCACTGAAGCTTTCTTT. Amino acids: CASSHQGGGTEAFF.

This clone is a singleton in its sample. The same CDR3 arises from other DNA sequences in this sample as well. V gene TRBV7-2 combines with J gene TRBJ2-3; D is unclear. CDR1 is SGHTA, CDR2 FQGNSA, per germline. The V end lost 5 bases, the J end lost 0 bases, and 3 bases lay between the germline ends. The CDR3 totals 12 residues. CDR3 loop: CASSRSTDTQYF. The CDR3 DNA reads TGTGCCAGCAGCCGGAGCACAGATACGCAGTATTTT. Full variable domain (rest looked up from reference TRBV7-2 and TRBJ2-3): GAGVSQSPSNKVTEKGKDVELRCDPISGHTALYWYRQSLGQGLEFLIYFQGNSAPDKSGLPSDRFSAERTGGSVSTLTIQRTQQEDSAVYLCASSRSTDTQYFGPGTRLTVL.

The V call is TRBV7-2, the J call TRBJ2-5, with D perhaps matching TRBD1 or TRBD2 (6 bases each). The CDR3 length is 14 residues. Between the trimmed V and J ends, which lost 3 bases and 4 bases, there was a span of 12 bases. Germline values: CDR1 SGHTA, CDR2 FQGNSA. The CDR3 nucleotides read TGTGCCAGCAGCTTTGGGGGGCGGGGAGAGACCCAGTACTTC. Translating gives CASSFGGRGETQYF.

The CDR3 DNA is TGTGCCAGCAGCGGGGACAGGACTGGGGCCAACGTCCTGACTTTC. Translated: CASSGDRTGANVLTF. The V and J genes are TRBV9 and TRBJ2-6, with TRBD1 matching 8 bases. The CDR3 contains 15 residues. Per germline, CDR1 SGDLS and CDR2 YYNGEE. The V segment lost 3 bases and the J segment 2 bases; nucleotides outside the gene matches: 1.

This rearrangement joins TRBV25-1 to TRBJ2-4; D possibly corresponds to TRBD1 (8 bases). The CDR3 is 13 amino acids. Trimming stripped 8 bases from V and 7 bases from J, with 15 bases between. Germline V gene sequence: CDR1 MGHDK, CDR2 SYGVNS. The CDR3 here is CASGKQGGNIQYF. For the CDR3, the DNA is TGTGCCAGCGGAAAACAGGGGGGGAACATTCAGTACTTC.

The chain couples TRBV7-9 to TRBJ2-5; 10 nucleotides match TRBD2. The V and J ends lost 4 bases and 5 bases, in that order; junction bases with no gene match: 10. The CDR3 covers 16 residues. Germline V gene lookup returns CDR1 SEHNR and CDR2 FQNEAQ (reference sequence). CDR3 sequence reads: CASSSISGGASETQYF. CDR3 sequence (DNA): TGTGCCAGCAGCTCAATAAGCGGGGGGGCAAGTGAGACCCAGTACTTC.

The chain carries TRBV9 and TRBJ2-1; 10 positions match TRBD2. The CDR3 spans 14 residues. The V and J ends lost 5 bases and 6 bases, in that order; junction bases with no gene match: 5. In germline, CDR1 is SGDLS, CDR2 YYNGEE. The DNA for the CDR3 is TGTGCCAGCAGTCTGGGGACTAGCGTCAATGAGCAGTTCTTC. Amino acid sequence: CASSLGTSVNEQFF.

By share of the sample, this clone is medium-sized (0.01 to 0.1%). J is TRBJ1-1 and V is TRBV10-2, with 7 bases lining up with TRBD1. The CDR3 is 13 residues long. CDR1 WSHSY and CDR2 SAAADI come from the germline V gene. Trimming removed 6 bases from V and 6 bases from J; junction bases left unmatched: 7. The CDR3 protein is CASSQQGFAEAFF. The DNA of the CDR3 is TGCGCCAGCAGCCAACAGGGGTTTGCTGAAGCTTTCTTT.

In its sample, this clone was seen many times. This chain's CDR3 is CASSQEGGSLYGYTF. In DNA, the CDR3 is TGCGCCAGCAGCCAAGAAGGGGGTAGTCTATATGGCTACACCTTC. The rearrangement joins TRBV4-3 to TRBJ1-2; a weak D match, TRBD1 (6 bases). The CDR3 is made up of 15 amino acids. Germline values: CDR1 LGHNA, CDR2 YSLEER. V gave up 0 bases and J gave up 5 bases, with 13 bases separating them.

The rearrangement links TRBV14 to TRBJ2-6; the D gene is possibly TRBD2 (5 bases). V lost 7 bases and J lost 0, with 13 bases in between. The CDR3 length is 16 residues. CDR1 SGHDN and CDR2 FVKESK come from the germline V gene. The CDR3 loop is CASTRTGSSGANVLTF. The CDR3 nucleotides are TGTGCCAGCACCCGGACGGGGAGCTCTGGGGCCAACGTCCTGACTTTC.

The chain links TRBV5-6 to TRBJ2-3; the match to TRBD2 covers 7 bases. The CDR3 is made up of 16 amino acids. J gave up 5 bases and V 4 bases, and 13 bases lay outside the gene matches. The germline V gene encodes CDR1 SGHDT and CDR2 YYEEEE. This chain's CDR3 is CASSTAGRWEGDTQYF. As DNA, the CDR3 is TGTGCCAGCAGCACCGCGGGACGGTGGGAGGGAGATACGCAGTATTTT. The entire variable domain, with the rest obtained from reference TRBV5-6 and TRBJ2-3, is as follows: DAGVTQSPTHLIKTRGQQVTLRCSPKSGHDTVSWYQQALGQGPQFIFQYYEEEERQRGNFPDRFSGHQFPNYSSELNVNALLLGDSALYLCASSTAGRWEGDTQYFGPGTRLTVL.

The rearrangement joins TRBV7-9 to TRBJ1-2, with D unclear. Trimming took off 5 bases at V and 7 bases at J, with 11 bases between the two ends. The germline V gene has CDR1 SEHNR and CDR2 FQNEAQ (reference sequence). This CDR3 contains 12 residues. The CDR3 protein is CASSAQASGYTF. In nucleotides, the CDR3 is TGTGCCAGCAGCGCCCAGGCATCTGGCTACACCTTC.

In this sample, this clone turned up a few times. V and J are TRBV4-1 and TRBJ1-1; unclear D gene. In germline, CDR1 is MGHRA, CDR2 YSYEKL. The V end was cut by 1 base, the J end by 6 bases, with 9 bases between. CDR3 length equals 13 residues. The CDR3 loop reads CASSQAWRAEAFF. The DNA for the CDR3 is TGCGCCAGCAGCCAAGCTTGGAGAGCTGAAGCTTTCTTT.

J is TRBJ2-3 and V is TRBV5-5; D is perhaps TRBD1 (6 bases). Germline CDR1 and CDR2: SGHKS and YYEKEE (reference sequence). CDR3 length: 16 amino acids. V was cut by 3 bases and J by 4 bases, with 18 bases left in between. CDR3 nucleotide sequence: TGTGCCAGCAGCTCGACAGGCGGAGCGAGCGCAGATACGCAGTATTTT. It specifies CASSSTGGASADTQYF. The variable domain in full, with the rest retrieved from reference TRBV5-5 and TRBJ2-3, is DAGVTQSPTHLIKTRGQQVTLRCSPISGHKSVSWYQQVLGQGPQFIFQYYEKEERGRGNFPDRFSARQFPNYSSELNVNALLLGDSALYLCASSSTGGASADTQYFGPGTRLTVL.

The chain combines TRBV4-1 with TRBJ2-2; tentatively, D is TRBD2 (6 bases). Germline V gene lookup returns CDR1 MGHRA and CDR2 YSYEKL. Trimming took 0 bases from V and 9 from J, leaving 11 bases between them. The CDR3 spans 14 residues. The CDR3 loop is CASSQEGTSWELFF. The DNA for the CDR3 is TGCGCCAGCAGCCAAGAGGGCACTAGCTGGGAGCTGTTTTTT.

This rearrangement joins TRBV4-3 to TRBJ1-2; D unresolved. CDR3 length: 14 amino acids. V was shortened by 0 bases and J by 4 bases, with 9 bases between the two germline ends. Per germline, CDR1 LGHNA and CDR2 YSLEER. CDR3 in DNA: TGCGCCAGCAGCCAAGATGGTAACTTCTATGGCTACACCTTC. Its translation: CASSQDGNFYGYTF.

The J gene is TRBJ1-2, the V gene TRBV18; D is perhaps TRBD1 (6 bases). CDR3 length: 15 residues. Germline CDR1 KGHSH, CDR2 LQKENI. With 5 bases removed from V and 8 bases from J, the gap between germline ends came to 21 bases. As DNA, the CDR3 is TGTGCCAGCTCAAAACAGGGTTCACGGGCAGAAGGCTACACCTTC. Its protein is CASSKQGSRAEGYTF.

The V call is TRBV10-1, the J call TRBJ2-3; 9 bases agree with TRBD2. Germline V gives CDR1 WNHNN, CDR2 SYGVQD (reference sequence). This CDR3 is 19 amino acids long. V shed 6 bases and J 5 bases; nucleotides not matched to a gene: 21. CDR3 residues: CASSPGPGVNSGRLDTQYF. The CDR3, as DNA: TGCGCCAGCAGCCCTGGACCGGGCGTGAATAGCGGGAGATTAGATACGCAGTATTTT.

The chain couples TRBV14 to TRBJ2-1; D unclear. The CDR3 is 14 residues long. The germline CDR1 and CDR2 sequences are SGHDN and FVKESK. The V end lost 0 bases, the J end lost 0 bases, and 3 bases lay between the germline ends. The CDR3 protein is CASSQDHSYNEQFF. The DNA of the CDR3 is TGTGCCAGCAGCCAAGATCACTCCTACAATGAGCAGTTCTTC.

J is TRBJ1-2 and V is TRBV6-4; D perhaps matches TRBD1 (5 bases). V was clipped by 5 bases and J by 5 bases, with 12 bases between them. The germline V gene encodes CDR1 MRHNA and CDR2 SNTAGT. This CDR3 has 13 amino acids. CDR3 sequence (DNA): TGTGCCAGCAGTACCGGGACGGGATATGGCTACACCTTC. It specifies CASSTGTGYGYTF.

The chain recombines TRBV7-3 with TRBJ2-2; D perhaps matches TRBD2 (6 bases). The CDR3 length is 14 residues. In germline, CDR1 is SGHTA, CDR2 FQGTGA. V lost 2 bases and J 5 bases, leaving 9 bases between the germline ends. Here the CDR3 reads CASSLGRETGELFF. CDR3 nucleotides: TGTGCCAGCAGCTTAGGTCGGGAGACCGGGGAGCTGTTTTTT.

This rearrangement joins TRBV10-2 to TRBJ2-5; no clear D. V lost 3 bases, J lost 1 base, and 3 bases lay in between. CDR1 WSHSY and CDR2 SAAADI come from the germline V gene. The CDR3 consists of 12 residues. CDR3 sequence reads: CASSEVQETQYF. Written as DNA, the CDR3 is TGCGCCAGCAGTGAAGTCCAAGAGACCCAGTACTTC.

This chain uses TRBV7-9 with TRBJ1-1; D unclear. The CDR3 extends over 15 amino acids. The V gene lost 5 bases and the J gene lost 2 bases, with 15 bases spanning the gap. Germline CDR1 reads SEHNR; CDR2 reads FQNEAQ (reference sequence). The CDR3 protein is CASSHPLADNTEAFF. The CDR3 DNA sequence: TGTGCCAGCAGCCACCCCTTGGCAGATAACACTGAAGCTTTCTTT. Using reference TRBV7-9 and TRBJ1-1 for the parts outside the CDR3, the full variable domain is DTGVSQNPRHKITKRGQNVTFRCDPISEHNRLYWYRQTLGQGPEFLTYFQNEAQLEKSRLLSDRFSAERPKGSFSTLEIQRTEQGDSAMYLCASSHPLADNTEAFFGQGTRLTVV.

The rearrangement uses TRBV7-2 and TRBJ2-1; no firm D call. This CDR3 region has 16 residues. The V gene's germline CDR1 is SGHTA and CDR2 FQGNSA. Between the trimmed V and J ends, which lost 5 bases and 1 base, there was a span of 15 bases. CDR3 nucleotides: TGTGCCAGCAGCCTCCGTCTGGGTCCGTCCTACAATGAGCAGTTCTTC. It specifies CASSLRLGPSYNEQFF.

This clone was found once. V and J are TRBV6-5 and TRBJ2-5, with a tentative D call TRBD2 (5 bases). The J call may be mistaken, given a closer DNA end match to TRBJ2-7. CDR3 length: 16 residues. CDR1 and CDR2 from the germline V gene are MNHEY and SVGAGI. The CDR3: CASSYRRDLTTYEQYF. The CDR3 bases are TGTGCCAGCAGTTACCGCCGGGATCTAACCACCTACGAGCAGTACTTC.